This TCR beta chain originates from a study of blood T cell repertoires in COVID-19. Study background: The United States, Italy and Spain provided the acute and convalescent COVID-19 samples. Nucleic acid was either cDNA or gDNA, and it came from T cells, B-cell-depleted T cells, or PBMCs.

Per the original data handling: Nucleated cell number was recorded as an estimate derived from reference gene primer amplification. Only in-frame clones appear in the TCRdb table, and some are missing; sequencing was by immunoSEQ multiplex PCR. V and J calls and clone size follow that table, whereas D and trimming were derived from the DNA. The sample lists about 500,000 clones, 85% to 90% seen once, with under 8.5% in the top ten. Germline V gene data show CDR1 as ENHRY and CDR2 as SYGVKD. CDR3 length: 12 residues. V was pared by 11 bases and J by 6 bases, with 13 bases between. This TCR was sampled from a woman aged 45 to 65 with COVID-19, enrolled during active disease. The chain joins TRBV10-3 to TRBJ2-2; a weak D match, TRBD2 (7 bases). Sequenced sample: peripheral blood. The DNA for the CDR3 is TGTGCCTCTGGGGGGGCAGCCGGGGAGCTGTTTTTT. Amino acid sequence: CASGGAAGELFF.